A single sample is the source of the 16 T cell receptor beta chains below, sequenced in a study of cytomegalovirus exposure and HLA in healthy donors (dated 2017 in TCRdb). The library was made by the immunoSEQ multiplex PCR assay. The multiplex PCR relied on a mix of 60 forward primers for TCR Vbeta segments and 13 reverse primers for TCR Jbeta segments. In TCRdb, the immuneACCESS table is reduced to in-frame sequences with V and J assigned. These tables do not hold every clone; where another copy was compared, an unresolved V gene accounts for under half, and the others remain unexplained. In all, the sample holds tens of thousands of clones, and approximately 72% of those were seen once. 8% to 10% of the sample is in the top ten clones. Material for sequencing was PBMCs. The receptors shown here come from a woman in her forties in good health and CMV-seropositive.

V usage is TRBV19 and J usage is TRBJ1-5, with a weak D call TRBD1 (5 bases). V dropped 8 bases and J dropped 2 bases, with 10 bases sitting between them. This CDR3 is 13 amino acids long. Germline lookup yields CDR1 LNHDA and CDR2 SQIVND (reference sequence). The CDR3 DNA sequence: TGTGCCAGTCTGGGGGGGGGCAATCAGCCCCAGCATTTT. It encodes CASLGGGNQPQHF.

The chain recombines TRBV6-5 with TRBJ1-1, with D possibly TRBD1 on 5 matching bases. Germline CDR1 MNHEY, CDR2 SVGAGI. There are 16 residues in the CDR3. V dropped 4 bases and J dropped 0 bases, with 15 bases sitting between them. In nucleotides, the CDR3 is TGTGCCAGCAGTTCCCGAGACAGCTATATGAACACTGAAGCTTTCTTT. Protein product: CASSSRDSYMNTEAFF.

The chain combines TRBV6-5 with TRBJ2-1; D might be TRBD2 (5 bases). V gave up 4 bases and J gave up 4 bases, with 11 bases separating them. The CDR3 is made up of 14 amino acids. CDR1 is MNHEY and CDR2 is SVGAGI in the germline V gene. The DNA of the CDR3 is TGTGCCAGCAGTTCCTGGGAGCAATACAATGAGCAGTTCTTC. Translation: CASSSWEQYNEQFF.

The V gene is TRBV7-9, the J gene TRBJ2-1, with D hard to call. V dropped 1 base and J dropped 0 bases, with 7 bases sitting between them. The CDR3 covers 15 residues. In germline, CDR1 is SEHNR, CDR2 FQNEAQ (reference sequence). The CDR3: CASSLEQSSYNEQFF. The CDR3 DNA sequence: TGTGCCAGCAGCTTAGAACAGAGCTCCTACAATGAGCAGTTCTTC. The full variable domain, its missing parts supplied by reference TRBV7-9 and TRBJ2-1, is DTGVSQNPRHKITKRGQNVTFRCDPISEHNRLYWYRQTLGQGPEFLTYFQNEAQLEKSRLLSDRFSAERPKGSFSTLEIQRTEQGDSAMYLCASSLEQSSYNEQFFGPGTRLTVL.

The chain is built from TRBV29-1 and TRBJ1-5, with a weak D call TRBD1 (6 bases). This CDR3 region has 13 residues. The V end lost 6 bases, the J end lost 7 bases, and 16 bases lay between the germline ends. The germline V gene encodes CDR1 SQVTM and CDR2 ANQGSEA. CDR3 nucleotide sequence: TGCAGCGTGACCAGGGGTTATGACCAGCCCCAGCATTTT. It codes for CSVTRGYDQPQHF.

V usage is TRBV7-3 and J usage is TRBJ2-2, with D perhaps matching TRBD1 (5 bases). V lost 5 bases to trimming and J lost 3 bases, with 13 bases between them. The CDR3 is 15 amino acids. Germline CDR1 reads SGHTA; CDR2 reads FQGTGA. The CDR3 loop is CASSPRGRDTGELFF. The CDR3 DNA sequence: TGTGCCAGCAGCCCAAGGGGCAGGGACACCGGGGAGCTGTTTTTT. Filled out from reference TRBV7-3 and TRBJ2-2, the complete variable domain reads GAGVSQTPSNKVTEKGKYVELRCDPISGHTALYWYRQSLGQGPEFLIYFQGTGAADDSGLPNDRFFAVRPEGSVSTLKIQRTERGDSAVYLCASSPRGRDTGELFFGEGSRLTVL.

This sequence joins TRBV29-1 and TRBJ2-7; D possibly corresponds to TRBD1 (8 bases). Between the trimmed V and J ends, which lost 5 bases and 5 bases, there was a span of 16 bases. Germline CDR1 reads SQVTM; CDR2 reads ANQGSEA. The CDR3 extends over 13 amino acids. Here the CDR3 reads CSVRATGGDEQYF. The CDR3 DNA is TGCAGCGTTCGGGCCACAGGGGGGGACGAGCAGTACTTC.

This clone appeared a few times. The rearrangement joins TRBV6-1 to TRBJ1-1; D ambiguous. The CDR3 loop spans 10 amino acids. Germline CDR1 MNHNS, CDR2 SASEGT. Between the trimmed V and J ends, which lost 7 bases and 7 bases, there was a span of 7 bases. The CDR3 sequence: CASKLDEAFF. Written as DNA, the CDR3 is TGTGCCAGCAAGTTAGATGAAGCTTTCTTT.

The rearrangement links TRBV28 to TRBJ2-1; perhaps TRBD1 as D (5 bases). CDR1 and CDR2 (germline): MDHEN, SYDVKM. Trimming cost V 7 bases and J 6 bases, with 19 bases left between them. The CDR3 has 15 residues. The CDR3 DNA follows: TGTGCCAGCACCTTAAGGGGCCTCCTCGCCAATGAGCAGTTCTTC. Residues: CASTLRGLLANEQFF. Looking up the rest from reference TRBV28 and TRBJ2-1 gives the full variable domain: DVKVTQSSRYLVKRTGEKVFLECVQDMDHENMFWYRQDPGLGLRLIYFSYDVKMKEKGDIPEGYSVSREKKERFSLILESASTNQTSMYLCASTLRGLLANEQFFGPGTRLTVL.

In this sample, this clone turned up a few times. This chain connects TRBV6-5 to TRBJ1-6; D is uncertain. In germline, CDR1 is MNHEY, CDR2 SVGAGI. The CDR3 spans 14 residues. Trimming shortened V by 6 bases and J by 0 bases, and 6 bases separated the two germline ends. The CDR3, as DNA: TGTGCCAGCAGGAGGAGCTCCTATAATTCACCCCTCCACTTT. Amino acids: CASRRSSYNSPLHF.

The V and J genes are TRBV5-4 and TRBJ1-5; D perhaps matches TRBD1 (5 bases). CDR1 is SGHNT, CDR2 YYREEE, per germline (reference sequence). The CDR3 is 16 amino acids. Deletions cut 0 bases from V and 0 bases from J, with 10 bases between. The CDR3 reads CASSLGGVYSNQPQHF. CDR3 bases: TGTGCCAGCAGCTTGGGGGGGGTATATAGCAATCAGCCCCAGCATTTT.

The V gene is TRBV27, the J gene TRBJ1-2; D is possibly TRBD1 (6 bases). This CDR3 has 14 amino acids. Germline lookup yields CDR1 MNHEY and CDR2 SMNVEV (reference sequence). The V and J ends lost 6 bases and 0 bases respectively, with 11 bases between them. The CDR3 sequence: CASRMTGSNYGYTF. CDR3 nucleotide sequence: TGTGCCAGCAGAATGACAGGCTCTAACTATGGCTACACCTTC.

This clone was seen a single time. V is TRBV21-1 and J is TRBJ1-1; TRBD1 is the table's D call, not checked against the DNA. TRBV21-1 counts as a pseudogene. This CDR3 comprises 14 residues. CDR3: CASSDGTANTEAFF. The CDR3 DNA reads TGTGCCAGCAGCGACGGGACAGCGAACACTGAAGCTTTCTTT.

This chain connects TRBV7-9 to TRBJ2-3; tentative D call: TRBD1 (6 bases). CDR3 length: 15 amino acids. V was shortened by 7 bases and J by 0 bases, with 14 bases between the two germline ends. Germline CDR1 SEHNR, CDR2 FQNEAQ (reference sequence). In DNA form, the CDR3 reads TGTGCCAGCACCAACAGGGCCTCTAGCACAGATACGCAGTATTTT. This gives the protein CASTNRASSTDTQYF.

V usage is TRBV29-1 and J usage is TRBJ2-7; 8 positions agree with TRBD1. The V and J ends lost 5 bases and 2 bases, in that order; junction bases with no gene match: 5. From germline, CDR1 is SQVTM and CDR2 ANQGSEA. CDR3 length: 13 amino acids. The CDR3 DNA follows: TGCAGCGTTCGAGAGACAGGGGCCTACGAGCAGTACTTC. Translation gives CSVRETGAYEQYF.

This clone appeared a few times. The chain employs TRBV6-1 and TRBJ2-7; TRBD1 matches 10 bases. V shed 7 bases and J 3 bases; nucleotides not matched to a gene: 6. CDR3 size: 14 residues. CDR1 is MNHNS and CDR2 is SASEGT in the germline V gene. The CDR3 DNA reads TGTGCCAGCAATCTCGACAGGGGGCGCTACGAGCAGTACTTC. Translation gives CASNLDRGRYEQYF.